This T cell receptor (beta chain) came from a study of blood T cell repertoires in COVID-19. About the study: COVID-19 samples from acute and convalescent phases originated in the United States, Italy and Spain. From T cells, B-cell-depleted T cells, or PBMCs came the material, which was cDNA or gDNA.

This clone was counted a single time. Clones were sequenced by immunoSEQ multiplex PCR, and TCRdb holds only the in-frame ones, with some missing. This table holds 100,000 to 150,000 clones, about 93% found once. Specimen: peripheral blood. The receptor's source is a man aged 45-65 years with COVID-19, enrolled during active disease.

In nucleotides, the CDR3 is TGCGCCAGCAGCTTGTTAGCGGGAGCGATCACAGATACGCAGTATTTT. It translates to CASSLLAGAITDTQYF. The chain combines TRBV5-1 with TRBJ2-3; TRBD2 aligns across 9 bases. Per germline, CDR1 SGHRS and CDR2 YFSETQ. The CDR3 totals 16 residues. The V and J ends lost 1 base and 2 bases, in that order; junction bases with no gene match: 5.